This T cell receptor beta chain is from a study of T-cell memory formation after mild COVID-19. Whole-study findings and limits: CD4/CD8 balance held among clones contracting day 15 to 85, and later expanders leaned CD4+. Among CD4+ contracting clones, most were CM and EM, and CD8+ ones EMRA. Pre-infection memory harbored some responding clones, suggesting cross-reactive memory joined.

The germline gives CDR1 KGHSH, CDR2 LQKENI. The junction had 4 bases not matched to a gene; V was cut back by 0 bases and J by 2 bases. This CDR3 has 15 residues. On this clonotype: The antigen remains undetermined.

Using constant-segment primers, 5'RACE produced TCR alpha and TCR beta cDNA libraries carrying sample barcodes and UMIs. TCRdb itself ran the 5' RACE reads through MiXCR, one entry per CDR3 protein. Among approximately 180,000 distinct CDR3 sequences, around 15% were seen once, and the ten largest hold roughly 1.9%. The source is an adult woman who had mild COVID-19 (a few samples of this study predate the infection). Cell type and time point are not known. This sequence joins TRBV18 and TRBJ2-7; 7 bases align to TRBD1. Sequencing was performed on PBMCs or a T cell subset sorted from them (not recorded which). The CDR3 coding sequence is TGTGCCAGCTCACCACCGAGCAGGGGGACCTACGAGCAGTACTTC. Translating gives CASSPPSRGTYEQYF.